This TCR beta chain was recovered during a study of technical replicates of blood from several donors (dated by TCRdb to the late 2010s). Libraries were constructed by the immunoSEQ multiplex PCR assay. This immuneACCESS table, as held by TCRdb, lists in-frame sequences with V and J called but not all clones. Of the missing ones, under half trace to an unresolved V gene in checked studies; the others have no known cause. The sample profile shows around 72,000 clones; roughly 92% of them were found once. Over 3.5% of the sample rests with the top ten. Inclusive of the bounding cysteine and phenylalanine, the CDR3 is 16 residues long. Only CDR3 DNA is held: 48 bases, read in frame from base 1. The germline V gene yields SGHTA for CDR1 and FQGNSA for CDR2. Between the V and J ends, shortened by 2 bases and 2 bases respectively, the junction contains 10 bases. This clone was detected once. Its antigen target is currently unknown. One base away there is no much larger clone; base qualities are not given.

The clonotype comes from a human donor in good health. Some clones in this sample may be carry-over from other donors' samples. The chain is assembled from TRBV7-2 and TRBJ1-6, and perhaps TRBD1 as D gene, on 6 matching bases. Sequenced sample: PBMCs. CDR3 reads: CASSLLGTPYNSPLHF. The nucleotide sequence reads as follows: TGTGCCAGCAGCTTACTCGGGACACCCTATAATTCACCCCTCCACTTT.